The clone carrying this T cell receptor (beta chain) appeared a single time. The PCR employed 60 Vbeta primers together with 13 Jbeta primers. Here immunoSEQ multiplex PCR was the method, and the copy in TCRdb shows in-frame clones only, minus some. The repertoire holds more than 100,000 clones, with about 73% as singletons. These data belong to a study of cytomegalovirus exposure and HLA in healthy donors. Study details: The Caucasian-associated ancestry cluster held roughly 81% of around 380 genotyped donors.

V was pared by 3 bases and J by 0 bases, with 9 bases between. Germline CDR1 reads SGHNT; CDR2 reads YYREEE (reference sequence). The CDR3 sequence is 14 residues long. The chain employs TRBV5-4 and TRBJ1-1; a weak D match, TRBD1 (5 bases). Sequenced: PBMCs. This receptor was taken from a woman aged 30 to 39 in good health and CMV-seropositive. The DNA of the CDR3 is TGTGCCAGCAGCTCAGGGCGGTTGAACACTGAAGCTTTCTTT. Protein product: CASSSGRLNTEAFF.